The T cell receptor beta chain under discussion was sequenced for a study of T cell responses to AZD1222 COVID-19 vaccine. Clones were read by immunoSEQ multiplex PCR, and TCRdb kept only the in-frame ones, dropping some. The sample has under 150,000 clones; approximately 88% are singletons. Here the sequenced sample was peripheral blood, taken 28 days after the second AZD1222 dose. This TCR was sampled from an adult who received the AZD1222 COVID-19 vaccine.

The CDR3 sequence is CASSLLTGARDTQYF. CDR3 bases: TGTGCCAGCAGCTTACTGACAGGGGCCAGGGATACGCAGTATTTT. V usage is TRBV7-9 and J usage is TRBJ2-3; 8 positions match TRBD1. J lost 6 bases, V lost 2 bases, and 7 bases had no gene match. Germline V gene lookup returns CDR1 SEHNR and CDR2 FQNEAQ (reference sequence). This CDR3 region has 15 residues.